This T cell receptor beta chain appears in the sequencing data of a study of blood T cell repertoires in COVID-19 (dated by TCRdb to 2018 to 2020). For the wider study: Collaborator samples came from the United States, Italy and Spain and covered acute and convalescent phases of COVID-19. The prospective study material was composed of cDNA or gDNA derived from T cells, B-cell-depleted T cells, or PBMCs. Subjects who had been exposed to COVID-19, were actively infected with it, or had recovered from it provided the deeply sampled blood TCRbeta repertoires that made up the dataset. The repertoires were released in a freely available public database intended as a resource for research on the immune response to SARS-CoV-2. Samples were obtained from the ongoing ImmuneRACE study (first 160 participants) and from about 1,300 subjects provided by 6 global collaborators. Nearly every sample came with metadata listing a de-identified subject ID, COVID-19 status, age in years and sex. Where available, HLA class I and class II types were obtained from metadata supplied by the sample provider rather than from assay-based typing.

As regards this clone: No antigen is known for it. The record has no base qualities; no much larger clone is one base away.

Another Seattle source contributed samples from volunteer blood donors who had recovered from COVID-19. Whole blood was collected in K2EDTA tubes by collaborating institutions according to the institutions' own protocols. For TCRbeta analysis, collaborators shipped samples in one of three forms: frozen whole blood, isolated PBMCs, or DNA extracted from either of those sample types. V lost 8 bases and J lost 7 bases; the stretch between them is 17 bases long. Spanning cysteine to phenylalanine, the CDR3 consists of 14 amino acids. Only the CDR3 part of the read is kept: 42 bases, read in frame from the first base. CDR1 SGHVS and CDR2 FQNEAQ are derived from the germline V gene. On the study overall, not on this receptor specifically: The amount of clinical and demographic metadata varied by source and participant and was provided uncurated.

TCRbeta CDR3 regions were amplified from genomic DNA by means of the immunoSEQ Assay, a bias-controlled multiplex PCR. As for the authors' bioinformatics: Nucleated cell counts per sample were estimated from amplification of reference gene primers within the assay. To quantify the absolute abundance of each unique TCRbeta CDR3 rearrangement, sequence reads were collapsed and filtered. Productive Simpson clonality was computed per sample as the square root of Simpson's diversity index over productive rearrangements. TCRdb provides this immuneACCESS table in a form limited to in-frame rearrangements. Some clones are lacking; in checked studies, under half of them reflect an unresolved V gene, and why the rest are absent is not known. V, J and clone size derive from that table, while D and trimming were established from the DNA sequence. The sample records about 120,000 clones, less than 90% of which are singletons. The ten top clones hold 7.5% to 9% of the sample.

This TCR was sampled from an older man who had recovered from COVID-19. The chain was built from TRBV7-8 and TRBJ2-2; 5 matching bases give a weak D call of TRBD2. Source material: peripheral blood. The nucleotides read TGTGCCAGCCTCCTTACTAGGGTCAGCGGGGAGCTGTTTTTT. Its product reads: CASLLTRVSGELFF.